The clone carrying this TCR beta chain was seen a few times. As yet, its antigen is unknown. This sample was taken from a study of T cell responses to AZD1222 COVID-19 vaccine. The ends lost 6 bases at V and 4 bases at J; junction bases unmatched: 11. CDR3 length: 15 residues. CDR1 and CDR2 from the germline V gene are MNHEY and SVGAGI. Study-level results: Of spike-specific TCRs, nearly half reportedly target regions left unmutated in variants. Only after the peak T cell response were repertoires sampled. Mostly white British, mostly female donors; authors suggested clonal diversity may be underestimated.

Clones were read by immunoSEQ multiplex PCR, and TCRdb kept only the in-frame ones, dropping some. The data hold over 55,000 clones, with 84% observed a single time. The sequence derives from an adult in good health. The source material was peripheral blood, sampled on day 0 of AZD1222 vaccination. The chain combines TRBV6-5 with TRBJ1-2, with 7 bases lining up with TRBD1. The CDR3 DNA is TGTGCCAGCAGACAAGACAGGGAAAGGGGCTATGGCTACACCTTC. Amino acids: CASRQDRERGYGYTF.